The present T cell receptor beta chain was sequenced within a study of cytomegalovirus exposure and HLA in healthy donors. Study as a whole: Genetic ancestry analysis placed about 76% of the 400 or so donors that were genotyped in the Caucasian-associated cluster. Study-wide results and caveats: Reported performance of the classifier showed diagnosis of cytomegalovirus status with high specificity and sensitivity.

In regard to this clone: Its antigen remains unidentified.

The germline V gene has CDR1 MNHEY and CDR2 SMNVEV (reference sequence). CDR3 length: 14 amino acids. V lost 7 bases and J lost 4, with 14 bases in between. PCR amplification relied on 60 Vbeta primers (plus 13 Jbeta primers). Data came from immunoSEQ multiplex PCR; TCRdb stores just in-frame clones and leaves some out. This repertoire comprises roughly 78,000 clones; its ten largest clones make up less than 6%. The chain carries TRBV27 and TRBJ1-3; no clear D. The sequenced sample was PBMCs. This TCR was recovered from a man aged 35 to 55 in good health and CMV-seronegative. DNA for the CDR3: TGTGCCAGCACCTACCCAGGTCTCGGAAACACCATATATTTT. It translates to CASTYPGLGNTIYF.